Below, 5 T cell receptor beta chains from the same sample are listed, as sequenced in a study of metastatic and nonmetastatic thyroid tumors. TCRdb redid the clone calls on the PCR reads using MiXCR. The data contain tens of thousands of clones, around 12% of them singletons. Before thyroid surgery, none of the patients had received any treatment. The sequenced sample was tumor tissue. The receptor set was obtained from a female donor with papillary thyroid cancer or a benign thyroid nodule (not recorded which). Some clones in this sample may be carry-over from other donors' samples.

This clone was counted many times. V is TRBV11-3 and J is TRBJ2-4, with D possibly TRBD1 on 5 matching bases. Deletions cut 3 bases from V and 0 bases from J, with 12 bases between. There are 16 residues in the CDR3. The germline V gene encodes CDR1 SGHNT and CDR2 YENEEA. CDR3 residues: CASSFRQILAKNIQYF. CDR3 DNA sequence: TGTGCCAGCAGCTTTAGACAGATCCTAGCCAAAAACATTCAGTACTTC.

This clone was seen many times. CDR3 coding DNA: TGTGCTAGTGGTTTCGGGTACGAGCAGTACTTC. It codes for CASGFGYEQYF. The genes are TRBV12-5 and TRBJ2-7; no clear D gene. Trimming pared 3 bases from V and 4 bases from J, leaving 4 bases between. The germline V gene has CDR1 LGHNT and CDR2 FRNRAP. This CDR3 spans 11 amino acids.

This clone came up many times. V gene TRBV7-9 combines with J gene TRBJ1-2, with 10 nucleotides matching TRBD1. CDR1 is SEHNR and CDR2 is FQNEAQ in the germline V gene (reference sequence). The V and J ends lost 4 bases and 4 bases, in that order; junction bases with no gene match: 6. The CDR3 contains 15 residues. The CDR3 nucleotides are TGTGCCAGCAGCTCCCCGGGACAGGGGATCTATGGCTACACCTTC. Encoded protein: CASSSPGQGIYGYTF. Full variable domain (remainder filled in from reference TRBV7-9 and TRBJ1-2): DTGVSQNPRHKITKRGQNVTFRCDPISEHNRLYWYRQTLGQGPEFLTYFQNEAQLEKSRLLSDRFSAERPKGSFSTLEIQRTEQGDSAMYLCASSSPGQGIYGYTFGSGTRLTVV.

Many counts were recorded for this clone. J is TRBJ2-1 and V is TRBV28, with TRBD2 identical over 9 bases. The CDR3 has 15 amino acids. Trimming at V came to 6 bases and at J to 3 bases, leaving 6 bases not matched to a gene. Germline V lookup: CDR1 MDHEN, CDR2 SYDVKM. The CDR3 nucleotides are TGTGCCAGCAGATCTAGCGGGACTGGCTACAATGAGCAGTTCTTC. This sequence encodes CASRSSGTGYNEQFF.

This clone came up many times. The chain links TRBV6-1 to TRBJ1-2; no clear D. V gave up 6 bases and J gave up 0 bases, with 17 bases separating them. This CDR3 is 16 amino acids long. CDR1 is MNHNS, CDR2 SASEGT, per germline. The CDR3 nucleotides are TGTGCCAGCAGCTCTGGAGGGTCGTGGGCTAACTATGGCTACACCTTC. Translated: CASSSGGSWANYGYTF.